This T cell receptor beta chain was documented in a study of control samples from healthy donors and cancer patients. This clone was observed a single time. The length of the CDR3 is 20 residues. V lost 7 bases and J lost 0, with 29 bases in between. Germline V CDR1 and CDR2: SGHNT, YENEEA. Repertoires were generated with immunoSEQ multiplex PCR, while TCRdb's copy carries only in-frame clones and drops some. The sample shows 140,000 to 150,000 clones, roughly 93% of them seen only once. The sequencing input was blood. The J gene is TRBJ2-3, the V gene TRBV11-3; D possibly corresponds to TRBD1 (6 bases). The TCR originated in a man in his late teens or twenties in good health. The CDR3 spells CASNFLKSGTGTNSTDTQYF. The CDR3 DNA reads as TGTGCCAGCAACTTTTTGAAAAGTGGAACCGGGACAAATAGCACAGATACGCAGTATTTT. Full variable domain (missing parts from reference TRBV11-3 and TRBJ2-3): EAGVVQSPRYKIIEKKQPVAFWCNPISGHNTLYWYLQNLGQGPELLIRYENEEAVDDSQLPKDRFSAERLKGVDSTLKIQPAELGDSAVYLCASNFLKSGTGTNSTDTQYFGPGTRLTVL.